Each of the 23 T cell receptor beta chains below was sequenced from the same sample in a study of blood T cells in healthy people across ages. Primed by a sample-barcoded 5' primer and a J-beta primer mix, a second PCR proceeded for about 7 to 12 cycles. TCRdb reprocessed the 5' RACE reads via MiXCR and lists one record per CDR3 protein. The sample holds 800,000 to 950,000 distinct CDR3 sequences, approximately 32% seen once. These sequences were also reported in another study, on T cells of mothers and their children.

Material: blood. These receptor sequences come from a middle-aged woman in good health.

The genes are TRBV18 and TRBJ2-7; no clear D. This CDR3 has 13 amino acids. V was cut by 6 bases and J by 5 bases, with 14 bases left in between. Germline V gene sequence: CDR1 KGHSH, CDR2 LQKENI. DNA of the CDR3: TGTGCCAGCTCCCCCCAGACCCTAGACGAGCAGTACTTC. It encodes CASSPQTLDEQYF.

The genes are TRBV20-1 and TRBJ1-2; 8 positions agree with TRBD1. This CDR3 comprises 14 residues. Germline CDR1 DFQATT, CDR2 SNEGSKA (reference sequence). The V and J ends lost 4 bases and 8 bases, in that order; junction bases with no gene match: 12. CDR3 sequence (DNA): TGCAGTGCTACTCATAGGACAGGGTGGGGCGGCTACACCTTC. Its protein product is CSATHRTGWGGYTF.

The rearrangement joins TRBV7-9 to TRBJ2-6; a possible D gene is TRBD1 (6 bases). CDR1 and CDR2 from the germline V gene are SEHNR and FQNEAQ (reference sequence). V gave up 4 bases and J gave up 2 bases, with 12 bases separating them. The CDR3 is made up of 16 amino acids. CDR3 nucleotide sequence: TGTGCCAGCAGCTCATTTGGACAGCCTGGGGCCAACGTCCTGACTTTC. Translated: CASSSFGQPGANVLTF.

This chain joins TRBV28 and TRBJ2-3; no clear D gene. Trimming cost V 3 bases and J 4 bases, with 8 bases left between them. The germline V gene encodes CDR1 MDHEN and CDR2 SYDVKM. The length of the CDR3 is 13 residues. CDR3 residues: CASSFVVPDTQYF. CDR3 DNA: TGTGCCAGCAGTTTTGTGGTTCCAGATACGCAGTATTTT.

The V gene is TRBV7-8, the J gene TRBJ1-3, with D unresolved. The germline gives CDR1 SGHVS, CDR2 FQNEAQ. The CDR3 sequence is 18 residues long. V was trimmed by 0 bases and J by 3 bases, leaving 18 bases between them. CDR3 amino acids: CASSLASGGAYLGNTIYF. Here the CDR3 DNA reads TGTGCCAGCAGCTTAGCGAGCGGCGGCGCCTACCTTGGAAACACCATATATTTT.

This clonotype was picked up many times. The chain has TRBV12-3 or TRBV12-4 and TRBJ2-4, with TRBD1 matching 10 bases. The CDR3 is made up of 15 amino acids. Germline trimming cut 6 bases from V and 8 bases from J; bases unmatched to any gene: 10. The CDR3 nucleotides are TGTGCCAGCAGCTTGGGGACAGGGGATTTGGACATTCAGTACTTC. As protein: CASSLGTGDLDIQYF.

The chain links TRBV6-6 to TRBJ2-7; 11 bases agree with TRBD1. The V and J ends lost 5 bases and 5 bases, in that order; junction bases with no gene match: 8. Per the germline V gene, CDR1 is MNHNY and CDR2 is SVGAGI (reference sequence). The CDR3 spans 15 residues. The chain's CDR3 is CASSPPGQGVHEQYF. CDR3 nucleotides: TGTGCCAGCAGTCCCCCGGGACAGGGGGTCCACGAGCAGTACTTC.

CDR3 coding DNA: TGTGCCAGCAGAGACCACGGGGGAGACTATGGCTACACCTTC. Its protein is CASRDHGGDYGYTF. The chain is built from TRBV6-2 or TRBV6-3 and TRBJ1-2; D may be TRBD1 (5 bases). CDR3 length: 14 residues. The V end lost 6 bases, the J end lost 3 bases, and 14 bases lay between the germline ends. The germline V gene has CDR1 MNHEY and CDR2 SVGEGT.

This chain joins TRBV18 and TRBJ2-7; tentative D call: TRBD1 (6 bases). Per germline, CDR1 KGHSH and CDR2 LQKENI. V was clipped by 3 bases and J by 7 bases, with 13 bases between them. This CDR3 contains 13 residues. CDR3 nucleotide sequence: TGTGCCAGCTCACCGGACAGTTACAATGAGCAGTACTTC. This encodes CASSPDSYNEQYF.

The chain uses TRBV6-6 and TRBJ2-5; 7 bases line up with TRBD1. The DNA matches TRBJ2-7 better at its end, which makes the J call doubtful. The CDR3 runs 15 residues. From germline, CDR1 is MNHNY and CDR2 SVGAGI (reference sequence). CDR3 amino acids: CASSRIQGKSHEQYF. CDR3 coding DNA: TGTGCCAGCAGCCGAATACAGGGGAAGTCCCACGAGCAGTACTTC.

This clonotype was counted a few times. The V and J genes are TRBV7-9 and TRBJ2-1, with 7 bases identical to TRBD2. The CDR3 is 14 residues long. V shed 5 bases, J shed 10 bases, and the junction held 11 bases outside the gene matches. Germline assignment: CDR1 SEHNR and CDR2 FQNEAQ (reference sequence). The CDR3 sequence: CASSERTGLWEQFF. The CDR3 coding sequence is TGTGCCAGCAGCGAAAGGACGGGACTATGGGAGCAGTTCTTC.

This clonotype has only one observation. V usage is TRBV7-3 and J usage is TRBJ2-3; either TRBD1 or TRBD2 may supply D (5 bases each). Germline CDR1 is SGHTA and CDR2 is FQGTGA. V gave up 3 bases and J gave up 4 bases, with 17 bases separating them. This CDR3 contains 16 residues. CDR3 sequence: CASSLTAFKAADTQYF. The DNA for the CDR3 is TGTGCCAGCAGCTTGACAGCTTTCAAAGCGGCAGATACGCAGTATTTT.

The rearrangement uses TRBV5-1 and TRBJ1-3; tentatively, D is TRBD1 (5 bases). The V and J ends lost 6 bases and 6 bases respectively, with 16 bases between them. Germline V gene lookup returns CDR1 SGHRS and CDR2 YFSETQ. The CDR3 consists of 14 residues. CDR3 coding DNA: TGCGCCAGCATGGCCATGGAAGGGGCAAACACCATATATTTT. As protein: CASMAMEGANTIYF.

This clonotype was seen a few times. The V call is TRBV3-1, the J call TRBJ2-5, with D possibly matching TRBD2 (6 bases). Germline V gene sequence: CDR1 LGHDT, CDR2 YNNKEL (reference sequence). The length of the CDR3 is 14 residues. Deletions cut 8 bases from V and 7 bases from J, with 20 bases between. The CDR3: CASWERGGIGTQYF. CDR3 DNA sequence: TGTGCCAGCTGGGAACGGGGAGGTATCGGGACCCAGTACTTC.

The rearrangement joins TRBV5-1 to TRBJ1-1; the D is unclear. Trimming pared 0 bases from V and 1 base from J, leaving 7 bases between. Germline V CDR1 and CDR2: SGHRS, YFSETQ. CDR3 length equals 14 residues. CDR3 residues: CASSLVTKNTEAFF. CDR3 bases: TGCGCCAGCAGCTTGGTTACAAAGAACACTGAAGCTTTCTTT.

This clonotype was detected a few times. The chain recombines TRBV15 with TRBJ2-2; tentative D call: TRBD2 (5 bases). Germline CDR1 LNHNV, CDR2 YYDKDF (reference sequence). CDR3 length: 15 residues. Trimming left V 3 bases short and J 6 bases short, with 14 bases between. CDR3 residues: CATSRRGFQSGELFF. The CDR3 region has the DNA TGTGCCACCAGCAGGAGAGGGTTTCAATCCGGGGAGCTGTTTTTT. The variable domain in full, with the rest retrieved from reference TRBV15 and TRBJ2-2, is DAMVIQNPRYQVTQFGKPVTLSCSQTLNHNVMYWYQQKSSQAPKLLFHYYDKDFNNEADTPDNFQSRRPNTSFCFLDIRSPGLGDTAMYLCATSRRGFQSGELFFGEGSRLTVL.

This clonotype was counted many times. The rearrangement links TRBV20-1 to TRBJ1-1; D is perhaps TRBD1 (5 bases). The CDR3 consists of 14 residues. Germline V gives CDR1 DFQATT, CDR2 SNEGSKA (reference sequence). The V end was cut by 7 bases, the J end by 3 bases, with 18 bases between. This CDR3 is CSGWSGAGDTEAFF. The DNA for the CDR3 is TGCAGTGGTTGGTCCGGGGCCGGGGACACTGAAGCTTTCTTT.

This clonotype occurred once. The CDR3 here is CSARVAGTGSNEQYF. The DNA for the CDR3 is TGCAGTGCTAGAGTTGCCGGGACAGGGAGTAACGAGCAGTACTTC. The rearrangement joins TRBV20-1 to TRBJ2-5; the match to TRBD1 covers 9 bases. Gene TRBJ2-7 matches the end of the DNA better, so the J call may be wrong. The CDR3 is 15 amino acids. Germline loops: CDR1 DFQATT, CDR2 SNEGSKA (reference sequence).

The CDR3 DNA is TGCAGCGTTCATCACGGCAGGGACTATGGCTACACCTTC. Encoded protein: CSVHHGRDYGYTF. The genes are TRBV29-1 and TRBJ1-2; a weak D match, TRBD1 (5 bases). The ends were cut back, 5 bases at V and 3 bases at J, with 13 bases in the middle. Per the germline V gene, CDR1 is SQVTM and CDR2 is ANQGSEA. This CDR3 is 13 amino acids long.

The genes are TRBV5-1 and TRBJ2-2; 10 bases map to TRBD2. This CDR3 contains 16 residues. J was trimmed by 7 bases and V by 0 bases; bases with no gene match: 6. Germline CDR1 reads SGHRS; CDR2 reads YFSETQ. The CDR3 here is CASSLESGGARGELFF. In nucleotides, the CDR3 is TGCGCCAGCAGCTTGGAAAGCGGGGGGGCCCGCGGGGAGCTGTTTTTT.

The rearrangement joins TRBV9 to TRBJ2-3; D remains ambiguous. This CDR3 comprises 13 residues. V was shortened by 3 bases and J by 7 bases, with 12 bases between the two germline ends. The germline CDR1 and CDR2 sequences are SGDLS and YYNGEE. The CDR3 is CASSAEPSNTQYF. The CDR3 DNA reads as TGTGCCAGCAGCGCAGAGCCCTCTAATACGCAGTATTTT.

The gene calls are TRBV20-1 and TRBJ2-7, with a weak D call TRBD1 (6 bases). The V and J ends lost 6 bases and 3 bases respectively, with 18 bases between them. Per the germline V gene, CDR1 is DFQATT and CDR2 is SNEGSKA (reference sequence). This CDR3 has 14 residues. CDR3 amino acids: CSARSDRMDYEQYF. Here the CDR3 DNA reads TGCAGTGCGCGATCTGACAGGATGGACTACGAGCAGTACTTC.

This clonotype has just a few counts. The J gene is TRBJ1-1, the V gene TRBV28; TRBD1 might be the D (5 bases). The CDR3 totals 15 residues. Per the germline V gene, CDR1 is MDHEN and CDR2 is SYDVKM. Trimming removed 2 bases at V and 3 bases at J, with 13 bases between. This chain's CDR3 is CASSLIGAGDTEAFF. The CDR3 region has the DNA TGTGCCAGCAGTTTAATAGGGGCCGGGGACACTGAAGCTTTCTTT.